The sequence of this T cell receptor beta chain was determined in a study of molecular identifiers for immune sequencing clone quantification. This clonotype showed up just a few times. This CDR3 comprises 14 residues. Germline CDR1 reads MDHEN; CDR2 reads SYDVKM. V lost 2 bases to trimming and J lost 6 bases, with 12 bases between them. Previously reported methods and listed TCR primers produced the bulk TCR libraries. TCRdb processed the PCR reads anew with MiXCR; each CDR3 protein has one entry. The table lists tens of thousands of distinct CDR3 sequences, around 20% of them singletons. The sequenced sample consisted of naive CD8+ T cells from blood, with Jurkat cell RNA spiked in. Subset specified: FACS-sorted CD8+CD4-CCR7+CD45RA+ naive T cells. The source is a human donor in good health. Some libraries in this study had Jurkat cell RNA spiked in. The genes are TRBV28 and TRBJ2-3, with D uncertain. The CDR3 coding sequence is TGTGCCAGCAGTTTAGGGGAAGTCCCCGATACGCAGTATTTT. It specifies CASSLGEVPDTQYF. The full variable domain, in which reference TRBV28 and TRBJ2-3 provide the parts outside the CDR3, is DVKVTQSSRYLVKRTGEKVFLECVQDMDHENMFWYRQDPGLGLRLIYFSYDVKMKEKGDIPEGYSVSREKKERFSLILESASTNQTSMYLCASSLGEVPDTQYFGPGTRLTVL.